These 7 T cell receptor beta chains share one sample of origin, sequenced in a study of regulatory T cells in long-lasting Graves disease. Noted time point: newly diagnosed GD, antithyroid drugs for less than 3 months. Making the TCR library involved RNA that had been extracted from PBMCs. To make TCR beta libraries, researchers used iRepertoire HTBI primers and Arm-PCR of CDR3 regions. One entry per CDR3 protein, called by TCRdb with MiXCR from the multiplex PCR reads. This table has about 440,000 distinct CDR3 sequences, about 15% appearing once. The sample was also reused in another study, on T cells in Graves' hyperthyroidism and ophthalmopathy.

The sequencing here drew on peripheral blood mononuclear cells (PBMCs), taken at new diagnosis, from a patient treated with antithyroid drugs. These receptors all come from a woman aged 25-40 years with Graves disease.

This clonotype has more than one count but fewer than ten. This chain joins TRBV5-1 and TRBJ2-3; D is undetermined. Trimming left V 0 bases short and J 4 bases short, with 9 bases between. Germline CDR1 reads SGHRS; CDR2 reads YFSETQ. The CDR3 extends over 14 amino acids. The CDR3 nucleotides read TGCGCCAGCAGCTTGGAGGTGGGCCCAGATACGCAGTATTTT. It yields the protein CASSLEVGPDTQYF.

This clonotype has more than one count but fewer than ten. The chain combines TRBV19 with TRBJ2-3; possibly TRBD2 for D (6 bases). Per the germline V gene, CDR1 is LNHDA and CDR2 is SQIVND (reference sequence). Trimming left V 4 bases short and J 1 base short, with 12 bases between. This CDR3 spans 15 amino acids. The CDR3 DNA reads TGTGCCAGTAGTAGGGTCCTAGCGCGCACAGATACGCAGTATTTT. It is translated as CASSRVLARTDTQYF.

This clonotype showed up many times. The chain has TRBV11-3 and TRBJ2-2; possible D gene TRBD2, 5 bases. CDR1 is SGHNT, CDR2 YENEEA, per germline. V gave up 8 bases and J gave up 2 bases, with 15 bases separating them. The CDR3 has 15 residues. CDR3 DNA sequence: TGTGCCAGCTCCCCCTCGGGGTTCAACACCGGGGAGCTGTTTTTT. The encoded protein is CASSPSGFNTGELFF.

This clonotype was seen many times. The CDR3 sequence: CAWSVPGGQETQYF. The CDR3 nucleotides are TGTGCCTGGAGTGTACCGGGCGGCCAAGAGACCCAGTACTTC. V is TRBV30 and J is TRBJ2-5; D remains unclear. The germline V gene encodes CDR1 GTSNPN and CDR2 SVGIG (reference sequence). The CDR3 is 14 residues long. V dropped 0 bases and J dropped 1 base, with 9 bases sitting between them.

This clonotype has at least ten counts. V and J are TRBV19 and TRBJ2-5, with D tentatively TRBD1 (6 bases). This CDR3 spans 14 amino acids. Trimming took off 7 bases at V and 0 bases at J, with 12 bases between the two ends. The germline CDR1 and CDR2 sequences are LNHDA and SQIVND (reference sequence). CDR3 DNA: TGTGCCAGTACCCAGACAGGACACCAAGAGACCCAGTACTTC. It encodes CASTQTGHQETQYF.

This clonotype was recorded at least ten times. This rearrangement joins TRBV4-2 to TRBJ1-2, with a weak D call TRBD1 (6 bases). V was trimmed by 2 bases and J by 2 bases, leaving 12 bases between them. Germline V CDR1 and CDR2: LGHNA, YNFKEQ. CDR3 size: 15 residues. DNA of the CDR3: TGTGCCAGCAGCCAAACCCGGGACAAGAACTATGGCTACACCTTC. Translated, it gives CASSQTRDKNYGYTF.

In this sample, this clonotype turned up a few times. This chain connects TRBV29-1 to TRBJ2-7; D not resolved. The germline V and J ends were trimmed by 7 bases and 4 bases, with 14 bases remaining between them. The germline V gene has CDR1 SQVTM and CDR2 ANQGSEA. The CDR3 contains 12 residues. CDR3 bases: TGCAGCGCGCCGAGGCCCCCTTACGAGCAGTACTTC. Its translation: CSAPRPPYEQYF.